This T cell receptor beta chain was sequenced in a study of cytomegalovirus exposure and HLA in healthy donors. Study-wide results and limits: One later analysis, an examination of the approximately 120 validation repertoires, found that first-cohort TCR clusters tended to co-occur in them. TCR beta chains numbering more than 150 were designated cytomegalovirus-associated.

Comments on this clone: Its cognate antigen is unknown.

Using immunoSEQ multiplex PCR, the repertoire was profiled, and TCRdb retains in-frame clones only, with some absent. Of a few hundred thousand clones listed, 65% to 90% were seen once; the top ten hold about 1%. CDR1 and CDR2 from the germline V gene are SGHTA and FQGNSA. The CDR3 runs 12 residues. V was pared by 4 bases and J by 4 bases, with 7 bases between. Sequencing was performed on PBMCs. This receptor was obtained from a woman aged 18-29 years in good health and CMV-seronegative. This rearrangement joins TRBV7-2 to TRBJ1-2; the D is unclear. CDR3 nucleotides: TGTGCCAGCAGCTCTTCAGGCTATGGCTACACCTTC. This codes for CASSSSGYGYTF.